This TCR beta chain is from a study of blood T cell repertoires in COVID-19 (dated by TCRdb to the early 2020s). Broadly, across the study: Samples from collaborators originated in the United States, Italy and Spain and spanned both the acute and convalescent phases of COVID-19. The material from the prospective study consisted of cDNA or gDNA derived from T cells, B-cell-depleted T cells, or PBMCs. Deeply sampled blood TCRbeta repertoires from subjects exposed to, actively infected with, or recovered from COVID-19 were included in the dataset. The repertoires were released in a freely available public database meant as a resource for research on the immune response to SARS-CoV-2. Sample metadata almost always included a de-identified subject ID, COVID-19 status, age in years and sex. Samples came from the ongoing ImmuneRACE study (first 160 participants) plus 1,254 subjects from 6 global collaborators. Where HLA class I and class II types were available, the types were taken from metadata supplied by the sample provider, not from assay-based typing.

The research as a whole found: Clinical and demographic metadata were provided uncurated, with the amount varying by source and participant.

A remark on this clone: Its antigen remains undetermined. No quality values exist for individual bases; no much larger clone is one base distant.

In the germline V gene, CDR1 corresponds to SGHRS and CDR2 to YFSETQ. From the cysteine up to the phenylalanine, the CDR3 has a length of 15 residues. The entry retains the CDR3 DNA only, 45 bases that are in frame from base 1. V ends up 5 bases short and J 3 bases short, with an unmatched junction base count of 7. The immunoSEQ Assay, a bias-controlled multiplex PCR, was used to amplify TCRbeta CDR3 regions from genomic DNA. The published analysis was carried out like this. The number of nucleated cells in each sample was estimated from the amplification of reference gene primers within the assay. Sequence reads were collapsed and filtered to measure the absolute abundance of every unique TCRbeta CDR3 rearrangement. For each sample, productive Simpson clonality was calculated as the square root of Simpson's diversity index over productive rearrangements. The table was pulled from immuneACCESS by TCRdb, which kept in-frame rearrangements only. Such tables lose some clones; where checked, under half of the loss comes from unresolved V genes, and the rest has no known cause. That table gives V, J and clone size, and the DNA gave D and trimming. The sample contains approximately 360,000 clones, 80% to 90% of them found a single time. The ten most abundant clones make up 1% to 1.5% of the sample.

Whole blood was collected in K2EDTA tubes by collaborating institutions according to the institutions' own protocols. For TCRbeta analysis, collaborator samples were shipped as frozen whole blood, as isolated PBMCs, or as DNA extracted from either sample type. This receptor chain uses TRBV5-1 and TRBJ1-2; a stretch of 10 junction bases matches TRBD1. The sequence came from a man in his forties with acute or convalescent COVID-19. The sequenced sample was peripheral blood. The DNA sequence follows: TGCGCCAGCAGTCAACCCGGGACAGGGGACTATGGCTACACCTTC. This translates into CASSQPGTGDYGYTF.